The 20 T cell receptor beta chains presented below share a single source sample, sequenced in a study of human CD8 memory T cell subsets (dated by TCRdb to 2018 to 2020). A Human TCR Profiling Kit was used to prepare UMI-labeled 5' RACE TCRbeta libraries. TCRdb reprocessed the reads; each CDR3 protein sequence makes one entry, and DNA is unavailable. The sample table on file contains roughly 10,000 distinct CDR3 sequences. 20% to 25% of the sample is in the top ten clones. Sequencing input: CD8+ T cells from PBMCs. These receptors all stem from a human donor in good health.

The genes are TRBV6-5 and TRBJ2-5; the TCRdb D gene call, TRBD2, has no DNA to confirm it. The CDR3 spans 12 residues. Per germline, CDR1 MNHEY and CDR2 SVGAGI. This CDR3 is CASNPEGETQYF.

In terms of frequency, this clonotype is medium-sized. The genes are TRBV27 and TRBJ2-3; the D call from TCRdb, TRBD2, cannot be confirmed without DNA. Germline V gene sequence: CDR1 MNHEY, CDR2 SMNVEV (reference sequence). CDR3 length: 15 amino acids. The CDR3 region is CASSPFSGSTDTQYF.

V is TRBV6-1 and J is TRBJ1-5; no DNA is available, so the TRBD1 call from TCRdb remains unchecked. The germline gives CDR1 MNHNS, CDR2 SASEGT. This CDR3 region has 16 residues. CDR3 protein: CASSEPRGPSNQPQHF.

This chain links TRBV7-2 with TRBJ2-7; the TRBD1 assignment by TCRdb is unverifiable without DNA. CDR3 length equals 12 residues. The germline V gene has CDR1 SGHTA and CDR2 FQGNSA. The CDR3: CASSEEGDEQYF.

This clonotype is deemed medium-sized by its frequency. V and J are TRBV13 and TRBJ1-3. This CDR3 has 16 amino acids. In germline, CDR1 is PRHDT, CDR2 FYEKMQ (reference sequence). This CDR3 reads CASSLGVGISGNTIYF. The full variable domain, with the rest looked up from reference TRBV13 and TRBJ1-3, is AAGVIQSPRHLIKEKRETATLKCYPIPRHDTVYWYQQGPGQDPQFLISFYEKMQSDKGSIPDRFSAQQFSDYHSELNMSSLELGDSALYFCASSLGVGISGNTIYFGEGSWLTVV.

This chain uses TRBV20-1 with TRBJ2-2; without DNA, the TCRdb call of TRBD1 cannot be checked. The germline V gene encodes CDR1 DFQATT and CDR2 SNEGSKA (reference sequence). The CDR3 extends over 16 amino acids. CDR3 in amino acids: CSARDFGTGMTGELFF.

This sequence joins TRBV4-3 and TRBJ1-3; TCRdb indicates TRBD1, and absent DNA this call remains unverified. The CDR3 spans 13 residues. CDR1 is LGHNA, CDR2 YSLEER, per germline. This CDR3 is CASSLDSGNTIYF.

The gene calls are TRBV4-1 and TRBJ2-7; TCRdb returns TRBD2, unconfirmable since there is no DNA. The CDR3 runs to 17 residues. Per the germline V gene, CDR1 is MGHRA and CDR2 is YSYEKL. CDR3 loop: CASSQDRLAGVKYEQYF.

The chain combines TRBV20-1 with TRBJ2-5; TCRdb gives TRBD2 as the D gene, but with no DNA this cannot be confirmed. This CDR3 spans 14 amino acids. CDR1 and CDR2 from the germline V gene are DFQATT and SNEGSKA (reference sequence). The CDR3 here is CSAIPTGRQVTQYF.

The chain recombines TRBV18 with TRBJ2-1. The CDR3 has 16 residues. The germline gives CDR1 KGHSH, CDR2 LQKENI. This chain's CDR3 is CASSLTTRGKYNEQFF.

Judged by frequency, this clonotype is medium-sized (0.01 to 0.1%). The chain has TRBV6-5 and TRBJ1-2; TCRdb gives TRBD1 as the D gene, but with no DNA this cannot be confirmed. Germline V lookup: CDR1 MNHEY, CDR2 SVGAGI. The CDR3 has 15 residues. Here the CDR3 reads CASSYQTGSSYGYTF.

This chain connects TRBV3-1 to TRBJ2-3; TCRdb's D gene call, TRBD2, goes unchecked for lack of DNA. The germline V gene encodes CDR1 LGHDT and CDR2 YNNKEL (reference sequence). This CDR3 region has 15 residues. The CDR3 sequence is CASSLSGRPTDTQYF.

V and J are TRBV27 and TRBJ2-7; TCRdb calls TRBD1, which cannot be checked without DNA. Germline V CDR1 and CDR2: MNHEY, SMNVEV (reference sequence). This CDR3 comprises 17 residues. The CDR3 spells CASSSEARTGSSYEQYF.

This clonotype counts as medium-sized by frequency. The V call is TRBV28, the J call TRBJ2-3; as DNA is missing, the TRBD2 call by TCRdb cannot be tested. The CDR3 extends over 17 amino acids. Germline V gene data show CDR1 as MDHEN and CDR2 as SYDVKM. Here the CDR3 reads CASSTRVAGGSPDTQYF.

This rearrangement joins TRBV5-1 to TRBJ1-2; TCRdb gives TRBD1 as the D gene, but with no DNA this cannot be confirmed. The CDR3 consists of 12 residues. Looked up from germline, CDR1 is SGHRS and CDR2 is YFSETQ. CDR3 residues: CASSLTPWGYTF.

V is TRBV21-1 and J is TRBJ2-2; TCRdb's D call of TRBD1 is untestable without DNA. TRBV21-1 is marked as a pseudogene. This CDR3 has 16 residues. The CDR3 sequence: CASSTQGARISGELFF.

This clonotype is deemed medium-sized (0.01 to 0.1%) by its frequency. The gene calls are TRBV5-6 and TRBJ1-2. Germline V gene sequence: CDR1 SGHDT, CDR2 YYEEEE. CDR3 length: 13 residues. The chain's CDR3 is CASSLGGYVNYTF.

V and J are TRBV29-1 and TRBJ2-2; the TCRdb D gene call, TRBD2, has no DNA to confirm it. The V gene's germline CDR1 is SQVTM and CDR2 ANQGSEA. CDR3 length: 17 amino acids. The CDR3 sequence is CSVRTSGRARWAGELFF.

This sequence joins TRBV4-1 and TRBJ2-1; TCRdb indicates TRBD1, and absent DNA this call remains unverified. The CDR3 covers 17 residues. The germline V gene has CDR1 MGHRA and CDR2 YSYEKL. CDR3 protein: CASSPDLSGGVNNEQFF.

The CDR3 protein is CASSSRDREAFF. This chain connects TRBV7-9 to TRBJ1-1. CDR3 size: 12 residues. Germline-derived CDR1 and CDR2 are SEHNR and FQNEAQ (reference sequence).